The T cell receptor beta chain under discussion was sequenced for a study of shared clonotypes between healthy human individuals. Study-wide background: Researchers assigned three CD4 naive, three CD4 memory, two CD8 naive and one CD8 memory plate to each donor. Study-wide results and caveats: Rarefaction exposed incomplete sorted-subset sequencing despite large depth.

As regards this clone: Antigen unknown.

Several immunoSEQ plates held equal portions of the genomic DNA taken from each subset. Only in-frame clones appear in the TCRdb table, and some are missing; sequencing was by immunoSEQ multiplex PCR. The sample shows some 2.4 million clones, 93% of them seen only once. With 6 bases clipped from V and 0 bases from J, the junction kept 4 bases outside the gene matches. CDR3 length equals 15 residues. Germline V gives CDR1 LNHDA, CDR2 SQIVND (reference sequence). The material sequenced was naive CD4+ T cells from PBMCs. Documented subset: CD45RA+ positively selected. The clonotype comes from a man between 18 and 35 years old in good health. Some clones in this sample may be carry-over from other donors' samples. The chain links TRBV19 to TRBJ1-2, with TRBD1 matching 10 bases. The CDR3: CASSRQGASNYGYTF. The CDR3 region has the DNA TGTGCCAGTAGCCGACAGGGGGCCTCTAACTATGGCTACACCTTC. Using reference TRBV19 and TRBJ1-2 for the parts outside the CDR3, the full variable domain is DGGITQSPKYLFRKEGQNVTLSCEQNLNHDAMYWYRQDPGQGLRLIYYSQIVNDFQKGDIAEGYSVSREKKESFPLTVTSAQKNPTAFYLCASSRQGASNYGYTFGSGTRLTVV.